What follows are 9 T cell receptor beta chains derived from one specimen sequenced in a study of blood T cell repertoires in COVID-19. Generated by immunoSEQ multiplex PCR, the TCRdb table keeps only in-frame clones and is missing some. The sample has nearly 250,000 clones, roughly 88% seen once. The sample was PBMCs or T cells enriched from blood (not recorded which). These receptors were obtained from a woman between 50 and 59 years old who had recovered from COVID-19.

The chain recombines TRBV6-5 with TRBJ1-2; D gene ambiguous. The CDR3 is 14 residues long. V lost 6 bases and J lost 5, with 16 bases in between. From germline, CDR1 is MNHEY and CDR2 SVGAGI. The CDR3: CASRRGGKGYGYTF. DNA of the CDR3: TGTGCCAGCAGGCGAGGAGGGAAGGGATATGGCTACACCTTC.

About this clone: At one of its ends the junction is not consistent with the germline gene, which may arise from a read error. The chain couples TRBV5-6 to TRBJ2-4; a weak D match, TRBD1 (6 bases). There are 13 residues in the CDR3. CDR1 and CDR2 from the germline V gene are SGHDT and YYEEEE. CDR3 sequence: CASTLGVQGRGYF. CDR3 nucleotides: TGTGCCAGCACCTTGGGGGTACAGGGAAGAGGGTACTTC.

This chain connects TRBV3-1 (or the pseudogene TRBV3-2) to TRBJ1-5; no reliable D call. The V gene lost 2 bases and the J gene lost 2 bases, with 22 bases spanning the gap. Germline-derived CDR1 and CDR2 are LGHDT and YNNKEL (reference sequence). CDR3 length: 19 residues. CDR3 residues: CASSQIRMDYQEGNQPQHF. The CDR3 DNA reads TGTGCCAGCAGCCAAATAAGAATGGACTATCAGGAGGGCAATCAGCCCCAGCATTTT.

The chain joins TRBV27 to TRBJ2-7; D might be TRBD1 (6 bases). Germline V gene lookup returns CDR1 MNHEY and CDR2 SMNVEV (reference sequence). V lost 5 bases and J 0 bases, leaving 11 bases between the germline ends. This CDR3 comprises 14 residues. The CDR3 loop is CASSPQTGSYEQYF. The DNA of the CDR3 is TGTGCCAGCAGTCCCCAGACAGGCTCCTACGAGCAGTACTTC.

The genes are TRBV5-1 and TRBJ1-6, with D tentatively TRBD1 (5 bases). V lost 0 bases and J lost 1, with 5 bases in between. This CDR3 has 15 residues. CDR1 is SGHRS, CDR2 YFSETQ, per germline. The CDR3 loop is CASSLDRSYNSPLHF. The CDR3 DNA is TGCGCCAGCAGCTTGGACAGGTCCTATAATTCACCCCTCCACTTT.

The chain links TRBV10-3 to TRBJ2-3; D is undetermined. The CDR3 consists of 12 residues. The V and J ends lost 0 bases and 6 bases respectively, with 4 bases between them. Germline-derived CDR1 and CDR2 are ENHRY and SYGVKD. The CDR3 loop reads CAISESSDTQYF. In DNA form, the CDR3 reads TGTGCCATCAGTGAGTCGTCGGATACGCAGTATTTT.

The rearrangement links TRBV9 to TRBJ2-1; 11 nucleotides align to TRBD2. There are 17 residues in the CDR3. Germline V CDR1 and CDR2: SGDLS, YYNGEE. V gave up 0 bases and J gave up 4 bases; unmatched junction bases: 6. DNA of the CDR3: TGTGCCAGCAGCGTAGCTTTTGGGACTAGCGGATACAATGAGCAGTTCTTC. It encodes CASSVAFGTSGYNEQFF.

This rearrangement joins TRBV2 to TRBJ2-1, with D possibly matching TRBD2 (5 bases). V was shortened by 11 bases and J by 6 bases, with 17 bases between the two germline ends. In germline, CDR1 is SNHLY, CDR2 FYNNEI. The CDR3 is made up of 13 amino acids. The CDR3 coding sequence is TGTGCCTCCAAAGCGCGGGTAAGCAATGAGCAGTTCTTC. Residues: CASKARVSNEQFF.

V gene TRBV5-8 combines with J gene TRBJ2-3; 10 positions agree with TRBD2. Germline CDR1 reads SGHTS; CDR2 reads YDEGEE. J gave up 0 bases and V 4 bases, and 5 bases lay outside the gene matches. The CDR3 is 16 residues long. Here the CDR3 reads CASSLGTSVSTDTQYF. CDR3 coding DNA: TGTGCCAGCAGCCTCGGGACTAGCGTCAGCACAGATACGCAGTATTTT.